A single sample is the source of the 22 T cell receptor beta chains below, sequenced in a study of OX40 agonist ivuxolimab in advanced cancers. The table came from immunoSEQ multiplex PCR; TCRdb's copy has only in-frame clones and leaves some out. The sample yields roughly 64,000 clones, around 84% seen once. This specimen consisted of CD4+ or CD8+ T cells sorted from blood, obtained in a trial of the OX40 agonist ivuxolimab. These receptors were obtained from an adult with an advanced solid tumor such as melanoma, head and neck, liver or kidney cancer.

This clone was observed a few times. The V call is TRBV6-1, the J call TRBJ2-1; D perhaps matches TRBD1 (7 bases). There are 17 residues in the CDR3. The ends were cut back, 4 bases at V and 7 bases at J, with 23 bases in the middle. CDR1 is MNHNS, CDR2 SASEGT, per germline. Here the CDR3 reads CASSVTAGQPSGNEQFF. CDR3 bases: TGTGCCAGCAGTGTTACGGCGGGACAGCCCTCCGGGAATGAGCAGTTCTTC.

The rearrangement links TRBV28 to TRBJ1-5; D is unclear. V gave up 9 bases and J gave up 1 base, with 16 bases separating them. Germline CDR1 and CDR2: MDHEN and SYDVKM. This CDR3 region has 15 residues. The CDR3 loop is CASASRGTSNQPQHF. The CDR3, as DNA: TGTGCCAGTGCCTCCCGGGGTACCAGCAATCAGCCCCAGCATTTT.

V is TRBV6-1 and J is TRBJ1-2; D might be TRBD1 (6 bases). Germline loops: CDR1 MNHNS, CDR2 SASEGT. V gave up 2 bases and J gave up 4 bases, with 14 bases separating them. This CDR3 is built from 15 residues. In DNA, the CDR3 is TGTGCCAGCAGTGAAAGGGCAGGGGATACCTATGGCTACACCTTC. Its translation: CASSERAGDTYGYTF.

The rearrangement links TRBV5-5 to TRBJ1-4, with D possibly TRBD1 on 5 matching bases. The germline V gene encodes CDR1 SGHKS and CDR2 YYEKEE (reference sequence). V gave up 5 bases and J gave up 2 bases, with 13 bases separating them. This CDR3 has 15 amino acids. CDR3 region: CASSYGTATNEKLFF. CDR3 coding DNA: TGTGCCAGCAGTTATGGGACGGCGACTAATGAAAAACTGTTTTTT. Full variable domain (rest looked up from reference TRBV5-5 and TRBJ1-4): DAGVTQSPTHLIKTRGQQVTLRCSPISGHKSVSWYQQVLGQGPQFIFQYYEKEERGRGNFPDRFSARQFPNYSSELNVNALLLGDSALYLCASSYGTATNEKLFFGSGTQLSVL.

The chain joins TRBV30 to TRBJ1-5; D perhaps matches TRBD1 (5 bases). Looked up from germline, CDR1 is GTSNPN and CDR2 is SVGIG (reference sequence). Trimming shortened V by 1 base and J by 3 bases, and 10 bases separated the two germline ends. The CDR3 runs 14 residues. DNA for the CDR3: TGTGCCTGGAGTGAGGGGTGGCACAATCAGCCCCAGCATTTT. Translation gives CAWSEGWHNQPQHF.

The chain recombines TRBV6-5 with TRBJ1-5; D gene unclear. This CDR3 is 14 amino acids long. Germline lookup yields CDR1 MNHEY and CDR2 SVGAGI. V was pared by 2 bases and J by 5 bases, with 10 bases between. CDR3: CASSYPAGDQPQHF. Written as DNA, the CDR3 is TGTGCCAGCAGTTACCCGGCCGGGGATCAGCCCCAGCATTTT.

The chain carries TRBV6-5 and TRBJ2-2; 12 bases agree with TRBD1. Germline V gene sequence: CDR1 MNHEY, CDR2 SVGAGI. Trimming removed 7 bases from V and 7 bases from J; junction bases left unmatched: 4. This CDR3 spans 14 amino acids. The CDR3 coding sequence is TGTGCCAGCAAGGGACAGGGGGCCAGCGGGGAGCTGTTTTTT. Translating gives CASKGQGASGELFF.

The rearrangement links TRBV27 to TRBJ1-2, with 8 bases fitting TRBD1. V lost 4 bases and J lost 2; bases outside the gene matches: 0. This CDR3 comprises 13 residues. Germline V gene data show CDR1 as MNHEY and CDR2 as SMNVEV (reference sequence). The DNA of the CDR3 is TGTGCCAGCAGTTGGACAGGGAACTATGGCTACACCTTC. This encodes CASSWTGNYGYTF.

The genes are TRBV30 and TRBJ1-1; D remains ambiguous. V gave up 3 bases and J gave up 1 base, with 6 bases separating them. The V gene's germline CDR1 is GTSNPN and CDR2 SVGIG (reference sequence). The CDR3 consists of 12 residues. CDR3 in amino acids: CAWRGQNTEAFF. CDR3 in DNA: TGTGCCTGGAGAGGGCAGAACACTGAAGCTTTCTTT.

The chain recombines TRBV28 with TRBJ1-5; no clear D gene. V was pared by 6 bases and J by 5 bases, with 14 bases between. CDR1 and CDR2 (germline): MDHEN, SYDVKM. This CDR3 is 14 amino acids long. CDR3 amino acids: CASRTPALHQPQHF. In DNA, the CDR3 is TGTGCCAGCAGAACCCCCGCGTTGCATCAGCCCCAGCATTTT.

The V call is TRBV15, the J call TRBJ2-3, with D possibly TRBD2 on 7 matching bases. The ends were cut back, 3 bases at V and 2 bases at J, with 15 bases in the middle. CDR1 and CDR2 from the germline V gene are LNHNV and YYDKDF (reference sequence). The CDR3 consists of 16 residues. The CDR3 bases are TGTGCCACCAGCAGTGACAAGGGGGGGTTCACAGATACGCAGTATTTT. This translates into CATSSDKGGFTDTQYF.

The rearrangement joins TRBV6-1 to TRBJ1-2; TRBD1 is a possible D gene (5 bases). Germline-derived CDR1 and CDR2 are MNHNS and SASEGT. The CDR3 length is 15 residues. Trimming cost V 2 bases and J 4 bases, with 14 bases left between them. CDR3 nucleotides: TGTGCCAGCAGTGAAAATATCGACAGAGTCTATGGCTACACCTTC. The encoded protein is CASSENIDRVYGYTF.

This chain links TRBV4-1 with TRBJ2-6; 10 bases fit TRBD1. In germline, CDR1 is MGHRA, CDR2 YSYEKL. This CDR3 spans 18 amino acids. Losses at the gene ends were 3 bases for V and 0 bases for J; bases not matched to a gene: 5. CDR3 DNA sequence: TGCGCCAGCAGCCACGGGACAGGGGTCAGCTCTGGGGCCAACGTCCTGACTTTC. Residues: CASSHGTGVSSGANVLTF.

The CDR3 nucleotides are TGTGCCAGCAGCTTAGTCGGACTAGCGGGCACAGATACGCAGTATTTT. This sequence encodes CASSLVGLAGTDTQYF. The J gene is TRBJ2-3, the V gene TRBV7-9, with TRBD2 identical over 10 bases. The V gene end was trimmed by 1 base and the J gene end by 1 base; junction bases not matched to a gene: 2. This CDR3 spans 16 amino acids. Germline assignment: CDR1 SEHNR and CDR2 FQNEAQ (reference sequence).

This chain links TRBV28 with TRBJ2-5; 8 bases are shared with TRBD2. CDR1 is MDHEN, CDR2 SYDVKM, per germline. With 3 bases clipped from V and 5 bases from J, the junction kept 11 bases outside the gene matches. The CDR3 has 16 amino acids. This chain's CDR3 is CASSFRSGLVRETQYF. The CDR3 DNA sequence: TGTGCCAGCAGTTTTCGATCGGGACTAGTCCGGGAGACCCAGTACTTC.

This clone has a single count. The rearrangement links TRBV19 to TRBJ2-7; the D gene is possibly TRBD1 (6 bases). CDR1 and CDR2 (germline): LNHDA, SQIVND (reference sequence). This CDR3 comprises 14 residues. V was clipped by 2 bases and J by 4 bases, with 12 bases between them. The CDR3 protein is CASSISMGAYEQYF. In nucleotides, the CDR3 is TGTGCCAGTAGTATATCCATGGGGGCTTACGAGCAGTACTTC.

The genes are TRBV30 and TRBJ2-7, with 10 positions matching TRBD2. CDR1 is GTSNPN, CDR2 SVGIG, per germline (reference sequence). Germline trimming cut 2 bases from V and 3 bases from J; bases unmatched to any gene: 7. The CDR3 sequence is 15 residues long. CDR3 bases: TGTGCCTGGAGTCCCCCGGGACTAGCGAACTACGAGCAGTACTTC. Its translation is CAWSPPGLANYEQYF. The full variable domain, its missing parts supplied by reference TRBV30 and TRBJ2-7, is SQTIHQWPATLVQPVGSPLSLECTVEGTSNPNLYWYRQAAGRGLQLLFYSVGIGQISSEVPQNLSASRPQDRQFILSSKKLLLSDSGFYLCAWSPPGLANYEQYFGPGTRLTVT.

This chain joins TRBV10-3 and TRBJ1-2; TRBD1 might be the D (5 bases). The germline gives CDR1 ENHRY, CDR2 SYGVKD. The ends were cut back, 3 bases at V and 3 bases at J, with 8 bases in the middle. The CDR3 runs to 13 residues. CDR3 nucleotide sequence: TGTGCCATCAGTGAACGGGACCACTATGGCTACACCTTC. The encoded protein is CAISERDHYGYTF.

The chain couples TRBV18 to TRBJ2-3; D unclear. CDR3 length: 14 residues. V lost 4 bases, J lost 0 bases, and 8 bases lay in between. CDR1 is KGHSH, CDR2 LQKENI, per germline. CDR3 protein: CASSQTVSTDTQYF. DNA for the CDR3: TGTGCCAGCTCACAGACGGTGAGCACAGATACGCAGTATTTT.

This clone appeared once. V and J are TRBV6-5 and TRBJ1-1; no definite D call. In germline, CDR1 is MNHEY, CDR2 SVGAGI. V was clipped by 5 bases and J by 3 bases, with 13 bases between them. This CDR3 has 14 amino acids. CDR3 in DNA: TGTGCCAGCAGTGAACGAGGGAGTGACACTGAAGCTTTCTTT. Translating it yields CASSERGSDTEAFF.

This rearrangement joins TRBV28 to TRBJ1-6; 7 positions agree with TRBD1. Trimming cost V 5 bases and J 7 bases; bases outside gene matches: 8. Germline assignment: CDR1 MDHEN and CDR2 SYDVKM. The CDR3 is 15 residues long. This CDR3 is CASSRTGTENSPLHF. CDR3 DNA sequence: TGTGCCAGCAGTCGAACCGGGACAGAAAATTCACCCCTCCACTTT.

This rearrangement joins TRBV7-9 to TRBJ1-1; D may be TRBD1 (5 bases). V was shortened by 2 bases and J by 5 bases, with 12 bases between the two germline ends. Germline V CDR1 and CDR2: SEHNR, FQNEAQ (reference sequence). The CDR3 has 14 residues. The CDR3 DNA is TGTGCCAGCAGCTTACATGGGCGGACAACTGAAGCTTTCTTT. Protein product: CASSLHGRTTEAFF. Full variable domain (remainder filled in from reference TRBV7-9 and TRBJ1-1): DTGVSQNPRHKITKRGQNVTFRCDPISEHNRLYWYRQTLGQGPEFLTYFQNEAQLEKSRLLSDRFSAERPKGSFSTLEIQRTEQGDSAMYLCASSLHGRTTEAFFGQGTRLTVV.